Listed below are T cell receptor beta chains from one sample, sequenced in a study of blood T cell repertoires in COVID-19. Assay used: immunoSEQ multiplex PCR; TCRdb lists only in-frame clones, some missing. The sample lists approximately 300,000 clones, over 75% occurring once. What was sequenced was peripheral blood. The source of these receptors is a woman aged 25 to 39 with COVID-19, enrolled during active disease. Each CDR3 is given with its conserved first and last residue. The D gene is left open where the match is weak. Size values are once, few and many counts, or a class for expanded clones, and some rows have none.

d_call j_call clone_size v_call cdr3_aa cdr3_nt
. TRBJ1-4 . TRBV19 CASSMGSEKLFF TGTGCCAGTAGTATGGGGAGTGAAAAACTGTTTTTT
. TRBJ2-1 . TRBV4-2 CASSQIGNGPPGGNEQFF TGTGCCAGCAGTCAAATAGGGAACGGTCCCCCTGGAGGGAATGAGCAGTTCTTC
TRBD1 TRBJ2-2 . TRBV3-1/TRBV3-2 CASSQESDRGVDTGELFF TGTGCCAGCAGCCAAGAATCGGACAGGGGTGTCGACACCGGGGAGCTGTTTTTT
TRBD2 TRBJ2-2 . TRBV30 CAWSVKLAGVRGPTGELFF TGTGCCTGGAGTGTAAAGCTAGCGGGAGTTCGGGGGCCCACCGGGGAGCTGTTTTTT
TRBD1 TRBJ1-6 . TRBV11-3 CASSYRGGSPLHF TGTGCCAGCAGCTACAGGGGAGGATCACCCCTCCACTTT
. TRBJ2-1 . TRBV19 CASSIDPAGDYNEQFF TGTGCCAGTAGTATAGATCCCGCCGGGGACTACAATGAGCAGTTCTTC
TRBD1 TRBJ2-5 . TRBV19 CASLRQGEETQYF TGTGCCAGCTTGCGACAGGGAGAAGAGACCCAGTACTTC
TRBD2 TRBJ2-3 . TRBV10-3 CAIQTSGVSTDTQYF TGTGCCATTCAAACTAGCGGGGTTAGCACAGATACGCAGTATTTT
. TRBJ1-1 . TRBV21-1 CASSAGCTEAFF TGTGCCAGCAGCGCAGGGTGTACTGAAGCTTTCTTT
TRBD1 TRBJ1-2 . TRBV24-1 CATSVDPRLTGQENYGYTF TGTGCCACCAGTGTAGATCCCCGACTCACGGGACAGGAAAACTATGGCTACACCTTC
TRBD1 TRBJ1-4 once TRBV30 CAWSVRTGGEKLFF TGTGCCTGGAGTGTAAGGACAGGGGGCGAAAAACTGTTTTTT
. TRBJ2-1 . TRBV18 CASSPAIADNEQFF TGTGCCAGCTCACCAGCGATAGCGGACAATGAGCAGTTCTTC
TRBD2 TRBJ2-3 . TRBV5-1 CASSLVAGGIDTQYF TGCGCCAGCAGCTTGGTAGCGGGAGGAATAGATACGCAGTATTTT
. TRBJ2-7 . TRBV10-3 CAISESGAGSGEQYF TGTGCCATCAGTGAGTCGGGGGCGGGTTCTGGCGAGCAGTACTTC
TRBD1 TRBJ1-6 . TRBV11-2 CASSRGDRENSPLHF TGTGCCAGCAGCCGAGGGGACAGGGAAAATTCACCCCTCCACTTT
. TRBJ1-1 . TRBV6-2/TRBV6-3 CASSIRENTEAFF TGTGCCAGCAGTATCCGGGAAAACACTGAAGCTTTCTTT
TRBD1 TRBJ1-4 . TRBV28 CASSRQGLGAFLNEKLFF TGTGCCAGCAGTCGACAGGGGCTTGGGGCTTTCTTAAATGAAAAACTGTTTTTT
TRBD2 TRBJ2-7 . TRBV19 CATSAGESSYEQYF TGTGCCACCTCGGCGGGGGAGAGCTCCTACGAGCAGTACTTC
TRBD2 TRBJ2-5 . TRBV2 CASSEGGRAGTETQYF TGTGCCAGCAGTGAAGGCGGGAGGGCCGGGACCGAGACCCAGTACTTC
. TRBJ1-1 . TRBV5-1 CASSLHTGVEAFF TGCGCCAGCAGCCTCCATACGGGGGTTGAAGCTTTCTTT
. TRBJ1-1 . TRBV7-9 CASSFDSPGLWVTEAFF TGTGCCAGCAGCTTCGACAGCCCAGGGCTTTGGGTCACTGAAGCTTTCTTT
. TRBJ2-4 . TRBV6-2/TRBV6-3 CASSYGAREAKNIQYF TGTGCCAGCAGTTACGGGGCCAGGGAAGCCAAAAACATTCAGTACTTC
. TRBJ2-3 . TRBV6-5 CASTKTATDTQYF TGTGCCAGCACCAAAACAGCCACAGATACGCAGTATTTT
TRBD2 TRBJ2-2 . TRBV10-3 CAISRLAGGTGELFF TGTGCCATCAGTCGACTAGCGGGAGGGACCGGGGAGCTGTTTTTT
TRBD1 TRBJ1-5 . TRBV5-1 CASSLDRGRGQPQHF TGCGCCAGCAGCTTGGACAGGGGGCGCGGACAGCCCCAGCATTTT
. TRBJ2-2 . TRBV28 CASSISGLSGELFF TGTGCCAGCAGTATATCAGGGTTGTCCGGGGAGCTGTTTTTT
. TRBJ2-7 . TRBV5-6 CASSSRRGKYEQYF TGTGCCAGCAGCTCCCGACGAGGGAAGTACGAGCAGTACTTC
. TRBJ2-1 . TRBV12-3/TRBV12-4 CASFQGHNEQFF TGTGCCAGCTTTCAGGGCCACAATGAGCAGTTCTTC
. TRBJ1-1 . TRBV19 CASRKRGGAEAFF TGTGCCAGTAGAAAAAGGGGGGGCGCTGAAGCTTTCTTT
. TRBJ2-3 . TRBV11-2 CASSYFPRLSTDTQYF TGTGCCAGCAGCTACTTTCCGCGTCTTAGCACAGATACGCAGTATTTT
. TRBJ1-2 . TRBV15 CASGGGSGNYGYTF TGTGCTTCGGGAGGCGGGTCCGGTAACTATGGCTACACCTTC
TRBD1 TRBJ2-2 . TRBV5-1 CASSTRTGGTGELFF TGCGCCAGCAGCACGAGGACAGGGGGCACCGGGGAGCTGTTTTTT
. TRBJ1-1 . TRBV6-5 CASSNHGRAGEAFF TGTGCCAGCAGTAATCACGGGAGGGCAGGTGAAGCTTTCTTT
TRBD2 TRBJ2-3 . TRBV27 CASSFAGLAGGPSDTQYF TGTGCCAGCAGTTTTGCGGGACTAGCGGGAGGGCCCTCAGATACGCAGTATTTT
. TRBJ1-5 . TRBV6-6 CASSSRSRGKIQPQHF TGTGCCAGCAGTTCGAGGAGCAGGGGCAAGATCCAGCCCCAGCATTTT
TRBD2 TRBJ2-5 . TRBV5-1 CASSHRTSGSETQYF TGCGCCAGCAGCCACCGGACTAGCGGGAGTGAGACCCAGTACTTC
TRBD2 TRBJ2-5 . TRBV10-2 CASSDPGLGETQYF TGCGCCAGCAGTGACCCTGGACTAGGGGAGACCCAGTACTTC
TRBD2 TRBJ2-3 many TRBV20-1 CSAGGTSGMITDTQYF TGCAGTGCTGGTGGGACTAGCGGGATGATCACAGATACGCAGTATTTT
. TRBJ1-2 . TRBV5-6 CASSRPDRLAGGYTF TGTGCCAGCAGCCGCCCGGACCGCTTAGCGGGTGGCTACACCTTC
. TRBJ1-5 . TRBV28 CASSLGAGLQPQHF TGTGCCAGCAGTTTGGGCGCGGGGCTTCAGCCCCAGCATTTT
TRBD1 TRBJ2-3 . TRBV7-8 CASSLVPRQGSTDTQYF TGTGCCAGCAGCTTAGTTCCTAGACAGGGCAGCACAGATACGCAGTATTTT
TRBD1 TRBJ2-5 few TRBV7-9 CASSLGQEETQYF TGTGCCAGCAGCTTGGGACAGGAGGAGACCCAGTACTTC